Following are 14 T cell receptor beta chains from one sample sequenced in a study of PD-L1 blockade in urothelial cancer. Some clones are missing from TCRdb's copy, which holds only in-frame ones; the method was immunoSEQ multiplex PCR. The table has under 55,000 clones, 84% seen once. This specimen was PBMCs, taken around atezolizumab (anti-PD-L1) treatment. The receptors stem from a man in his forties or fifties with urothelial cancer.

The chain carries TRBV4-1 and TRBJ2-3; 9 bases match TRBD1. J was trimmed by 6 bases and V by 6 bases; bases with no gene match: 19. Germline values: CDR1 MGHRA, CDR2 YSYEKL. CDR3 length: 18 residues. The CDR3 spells CASRPISPRQGESDTQYF. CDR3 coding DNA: TGCGCCAGCAGACCGATATCCCCCCGACAGGGGGAATCTGATACGCAGTATTTT.

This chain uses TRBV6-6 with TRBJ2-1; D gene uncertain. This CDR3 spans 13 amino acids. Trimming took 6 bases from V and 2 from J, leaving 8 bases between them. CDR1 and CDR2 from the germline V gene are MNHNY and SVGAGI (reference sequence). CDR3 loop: CASSLTAYNEQFF. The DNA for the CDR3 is TGTGCCAGCAGCCTCACAGCCTACAATGAGCAGTTCTTC.

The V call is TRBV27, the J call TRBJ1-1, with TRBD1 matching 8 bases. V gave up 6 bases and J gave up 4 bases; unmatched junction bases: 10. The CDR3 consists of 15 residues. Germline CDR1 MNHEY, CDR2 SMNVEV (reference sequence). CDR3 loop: CASSRTGMGSTEAFF. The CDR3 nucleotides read TGTGCCAGCAGCCGGACAGGGATGGGGAGCACTGAAGCTTTCTTT.

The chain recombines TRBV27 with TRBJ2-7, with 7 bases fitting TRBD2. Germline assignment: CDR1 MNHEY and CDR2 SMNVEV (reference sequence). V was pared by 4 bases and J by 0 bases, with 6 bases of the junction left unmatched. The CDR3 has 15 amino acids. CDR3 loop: CASSSPGGSSYEQYF. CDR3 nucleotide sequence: TGTGCCAGCAGTTCACCCGGCGGGAGCTCCTACGAGCAGTACTTC.

The CDR3 region has the DNA TGTGCCTGGACCCTACTAGGGGAGCAGTTCTTC. Protein sequence: CAWTLLGEQFF. The gene calls are TRBV30 and TRBJ2-1, with D tentatively TRBD2 (5 bases). Trimming removed 4 bases from V and 10 bases from J, with 11 bases in between. The CDR3 contains 11 residues. Germline V CDR1 and CDR2: GTSNPN, SVGIG (reference sequence).

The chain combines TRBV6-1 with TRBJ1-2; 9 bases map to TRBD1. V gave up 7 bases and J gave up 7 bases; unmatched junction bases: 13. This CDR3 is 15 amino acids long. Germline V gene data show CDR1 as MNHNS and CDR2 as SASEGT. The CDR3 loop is CASKVPGQGVSGYTF. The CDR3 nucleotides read TGTGCCAGCAAGGTCCCGGGACAGGGAGTCTCTGGCTACACCTTC.

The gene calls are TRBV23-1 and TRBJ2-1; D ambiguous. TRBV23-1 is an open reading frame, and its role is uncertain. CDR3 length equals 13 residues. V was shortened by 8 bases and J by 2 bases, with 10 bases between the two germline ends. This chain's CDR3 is CASFSRAYNEQFF. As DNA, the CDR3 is TGCGCCAGCTTCTCCCGGGCCTACAATGAGCAGTTCTTC.

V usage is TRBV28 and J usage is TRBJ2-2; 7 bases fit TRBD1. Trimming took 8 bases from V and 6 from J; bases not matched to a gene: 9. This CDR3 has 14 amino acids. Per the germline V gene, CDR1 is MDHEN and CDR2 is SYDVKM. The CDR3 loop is CASAPPDRAGELFF. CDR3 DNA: TGTGCCAGCGCTCCCCCCGACAGGGCCGGGGAGCTGTTTTTT.

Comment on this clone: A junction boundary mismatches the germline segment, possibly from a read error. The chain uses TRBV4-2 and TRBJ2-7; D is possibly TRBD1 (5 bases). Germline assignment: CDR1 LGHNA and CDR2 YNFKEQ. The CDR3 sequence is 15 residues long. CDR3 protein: CASNQDNQGSYEQYF. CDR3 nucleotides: TGTGCCAGCAACCAAGATAACCAGGGCTCCTACGAGCAGTACTTC.

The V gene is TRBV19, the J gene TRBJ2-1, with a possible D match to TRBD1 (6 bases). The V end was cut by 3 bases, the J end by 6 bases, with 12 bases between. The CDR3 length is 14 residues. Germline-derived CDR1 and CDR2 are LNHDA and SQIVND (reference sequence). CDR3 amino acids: CASSMGTGFNEQFF. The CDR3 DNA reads TGTGCCAGTAGTATGGGTACAGGGTTCAATGAGCAGTTCTTC.

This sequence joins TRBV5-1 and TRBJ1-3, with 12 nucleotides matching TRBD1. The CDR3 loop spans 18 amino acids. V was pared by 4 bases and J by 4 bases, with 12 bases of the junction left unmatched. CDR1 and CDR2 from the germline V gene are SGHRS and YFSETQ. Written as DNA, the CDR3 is TGCGCCAGCAGCGTCCGGGACAGGGGGCCTTCGGGGGGAAACACCATATATTTT. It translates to CASSVRDRGPSGGNTIYF.

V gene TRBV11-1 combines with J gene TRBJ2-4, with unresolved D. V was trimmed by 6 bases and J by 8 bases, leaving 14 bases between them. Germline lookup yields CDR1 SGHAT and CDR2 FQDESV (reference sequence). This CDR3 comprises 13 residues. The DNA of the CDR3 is TGTGCCAGCAGTCTTGACATCAACGACATTCAGTACTTC. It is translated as CASSLDINDIQYF.

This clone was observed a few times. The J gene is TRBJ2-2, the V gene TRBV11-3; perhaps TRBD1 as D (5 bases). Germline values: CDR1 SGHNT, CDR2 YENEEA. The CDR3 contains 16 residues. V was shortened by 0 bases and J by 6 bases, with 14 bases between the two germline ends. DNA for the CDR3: TGTGCCAGCAGCTTAGACCCCGAAGGGGTAGCCGGGGAGCTGTTTTTT. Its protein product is CASSLDPEGVAGELFF.

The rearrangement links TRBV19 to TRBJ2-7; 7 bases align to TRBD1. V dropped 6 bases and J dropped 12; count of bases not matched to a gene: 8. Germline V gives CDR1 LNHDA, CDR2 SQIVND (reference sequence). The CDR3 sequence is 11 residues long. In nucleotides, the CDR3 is TGTGCCAGTAGCACGGGACAGTCCTTGTACTTC. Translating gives CASSTGQSLYF.